The 31 T cell receptor beta chains in this list originate from one sample, sequenced in a study of cytomegalovirus exposure and HLA in healthy donors. The PCR used 60 Vbeta and 13 Jbeta primers. Method: immunoSEQ multiplex PCR; TCRdb's copy keeps in-frame clones and lacks some. The sample consists of about 200,000 clones, roughly three quarters of them appearing once. Material: PBMCs. The receptors stem from a woman aged 45-65 years in good health and CMV-seronegative.

This clone was picked up one time. This chain connects TRBV11-1 to TRBJ2-7; 10 bases are shared with TRBD2. The junction had 10 bases not matched to a gene; V was cut back by 5 bases and J by 3 bases. Per germline, CDR1 SGHAT and CDR2 FQDESV (reference sequence). The CDR3 is made up of 16 amino acids. In DNA, the CDR3 is TGTGCCAGCAGCGCACGGGCACTAGCGGGGTTCTACGAGCAGTACTTC. It encodes CASSARALAGFYEQYF.

The gene calls are TRBV2 and TRBJ1-4, with unresolved D. This CDR3 is built from 14 residues. The V and J ends lost 7 bases and 6 bases respectively, with 15 bases between them. Germline assignment: CDR1 SNHLY and CDR2 FYNNEI. CDR3 amino acids: CASTGVDRYEKLFF. CDR3 nucleotide sequence: TGTGCCAGCACCGGGGTAGACCGCTATGAAAAACTGTTTTTT.

The rearrangement uses TRBV4-2 and TRBJ2-1; D is perhaps TRBD1 (6 bases). The CDR3 sequence is 20 residues long. V lost 0 bases and J 4 bases, leaving 25 bases between the germline ends. Per germline, CDR1 LGHNA and CDR2 YNFKEQ. The CDR3 nucleotides read TGTGCCAGCAGCCAAGATGTGTCTGCCGCAGGACAGCTAAGATACAATGAGCAGTTCTTC. It translates to CASSQDVSAAGQLRYNEQFF.

As to this clone: One junction end does not reproduce the germline sequence, and a read error may be involved. At the DNA level, this CDR3 is encoded by other sequences in the same sample as well. The CDR3 sequence: CASSLAGTYQETQYF. CDR3 coding DNA: TGCGCTAGCAGCTTAGCGGGGACATACCAAGAGACCCAGTACTTC. The genes are TRBV7-7 and TRBJ2-5; TRBD2 aligns across 8 bases. The CDR3 is 15 residues long. The V gene's germline CDR1 is SSHAT and CDR2 FNYEAQ (reference sequence).

The chain links TRBV7-2 to TRBJ2-7, with D unclear. V lost 1 base and J 2 bases, leaving 12 bases between the germline ends. Per the germline V gene, CDR1 is SGHTA and CDR2 is FQGNSA. The CDR3 is made up of 15 amino acids. The CDR3 DNA sequence: TGTGCCAGCAGCTTAGGGTCAGCGAACGCCTACGAGCAGTACTTC. It encodes CASSLGSANAYEQYF.

This clone was observed a handful of times. CDR3 DNA: TGTGCCAGCAGCGTAGACAGTGCCTACGAGCAGTACTTC. It is translated as CASSVDSAYEQYF. This chain joins TRBV9 and TRBJ2-7; D unresolved. V lost 0 bases and J lost 2, with 6 bases in between. The CDR3 contains 13 residues. The germline V gene has CDR1 SGDLS and CDR2 YYNGEE.

This chain connects TRBV19 to TRBJ2-3, with 10 bases fitting TRBD2. V lost 1 base to trimming and J lost 4 bases; unmatched junction nucleotides: 8. CDR1 and CDR2 from the germline V gene are LNHDA and SQIVND (reference sequence). This CDR3 has 17 amino acids. CDR3 DNA sequence: TGTGCCAGTAGTATAGTCCCCGGGACTAGCGAACCAGATACGCAGTATTTT. Translating it yields CASSIVPGTSEPDTQYF.

V usage is TRBV27 and J usage is TRBJ2-1; a weak D match, TRBD2 (5 bases). V was shortened by 3 bases and J by 3 bases, with 9 bases between the two germline ends. This CDR3 has 14 amino acids. Germline CDR1 and CDR2: MNHEY and SMNVEV (reference sequence). CDR3 sequence (DNA): TGTGCCAGCAGTTTTCTAAGCGGCTACAATGAGCAGTTCTTC. It encodes CASSFLSGYNEQFF.

The genes are TRBV15 and TRBJ1-5, with TRBD1 matching over 7 bases. V trimming: 5 bases; J trimming: 1 base; junction bases outside the gene matches: 5. Per the germline V gene, CDR1 is LNHNV and CDR2 is YYDKDF (reference sequence). The CDR3 runs to 15 residues. CDR3 DNA: TGTGCCACCAGCCCCGAGGACAGGAGCAATCAGCCCCAGCATTTT. This gives the protein CATSPEDRSNQPQHF.

This chain uses TRBV5-1 with TRBJ2-2; D might be TRBD1 (5 bases). Between the trimmed V and J ends, which lost 5 bases and 4 bases, there was a span of 12 bases. Germline V gives CDR1 SGHRS, CDR2 YFSETQ. There are 14 residues in the CDR3. The CDR3 reads CASRGAAATGELFF. CDR3 in DNA: TGCGCCAGCAGAGGGGCGGCCGCCACCGGGGAGCTGTTTTTT.

Worth noting for this clone: A junction end diverges from the germline sequence, so it may reflect a read error. The V and J genes are TRBV4-1 and TRBJ2-7, with a possible D match to TRBD1 (5 bases). CDR1 and CDR2 (germline): MGHRA, YSYEKL. This CDR3 region has 16 residues. CDR3 bases: TGCGCCAGCAGCCAAGAAGGGCAGGGCACCACCTACGGGCAGTACTTC. This translates into CASSQEGQGTTYGQYF.

In its sample, this clone was seen a few times. The chain joins TRBV29-1 to TRBJ2-7; weak D call: TRBD2 (6 bases). The CDR3 extends over 13 amino acids. Germline V gives CDR1 SQVTM, CDR2 ANQGSEA. The germline V and J ends were trimmed by 6 bases and 6 bases, with 18 bases remaining between them. For the CDR3, the DNA is TGCAGCGTGCGCCGGGACTCTCAAGGCGAGCAGTACTTC. Translation gives CSVRRDSQGEQYF.

This chain uses TRBV9 with TRBJ2-3; 9 positions agree with TRBD2. The CDR3 spans 15 residues. Germline CDR1 SGDLS, CDR2 YYNGEE. The ends lost 0 bases at V and 4 bases at J; junction bases unmatched: 3. The DNA for the CDR3 is TGTGCCAGCAGCGTAGAAGGCGGGAGGGCAGATACGCAGTATTTT. It translates to CASSVEGGRADTQYF.

This clone was seen once. The V and J genes are TRBV18 and TRBJ1-2; possible D gene TRBD1, 5 bases. The CDR3 spans 13 residues. The germline CDR1 and CDR2 sequences are KGHSH and LQKENI. Between the trimmed V and J ends, which lost 1 base and 6 bases, there was a span of 9 bases. This CDR3 reads CASSPQGKNGYTF. For the CDR3, the DNA is TGTGCCAGCTCACCACAGGGGAAGAATGGCTACACCTTC.

This chain connects TRBV5-5 to TRBJ2-2, with 9 bases that match TRBD1. V dropped 1 base and J dropped 7; count of bases not matched to a gene: 14. The CDR3 is made up of 18 amino acids. In germline, CDR1 is SGHKS, CDR2 YYEKEE (reference sequence). The CDR3, as DNA: TGTGCCAGCAGCTTGTTTGTTCCGGGACAGGGAATGAGCGGGGAGCTGTTTTTT. This encodes CASSLFVPGQGMSGELFF.

This clone was recorded once. The J gene is TRBJ2-7, the V gene TRBV15; 10 bases line up with TRBD2. The CDR3 has 16 residues. Germline V lookup: CDR1 LNHNV, CDR2 YYDKDF (reference sequence). Germline trimming cut 0 bases from V and 2 bases from J; bases unmatched to any gene: 4. The CDR3 coding sequence is TGTGCCACCAGCAGAGATCTAGCGGGAGCAGCCTACGAGCAGTACTTC. It is translated as CATSRDLAGAAYEQYF.

The gene calls are TRBV28 and TRBJ2-7; 7 positions match TRBD1. Germline assignment: CDR1 MDHEN and CDR2 SYDVKM. The CDR3 is made up of 14 amino acids. Losses at the gene ends were 7 bases for V and 3 bases for J; bases not matched to a gene: 9. The CDR3 spells CASTLTGPGYEQYF. CDR3 sequence (DNA): TGTGCCAGCACTCTGACAGGGCCCGGCTACGAGCAGTACTTC.

The chain carries TRBV18 and TRBJ2-4; D may be TRBD1 (6 bases). CDR1 and CDR2 (germline): KGHSH, LQKENI. V was cut by 6 bases and J by 1 base, with 16 bases left in between. CDR3 length equals 16 residues. The CDR3, as DNA: TGTGCCAGCTCGTCAAAGCCCCAGGGGGCCAAAAACATTCAGTACTTC. The encoded protein is CASSSKPQGAKNIQYF. Full variable domain (outside the CDR3, taken from reference TRBV18 and TRBJ2-4): NAGVMQNPRHLVRRRGQEARLRCSPMKGHSHVYWYRQLPEEGLKFMVYLQKENIIDESGMPKERFSAEFPKEGPSILRIQQVVRGDSAAYFCASSSKPQGAKNIQYFGAGTRLSVL.

V gene TRBV5-6 combines with J gene TRBJ2-2; 7 bases line up with TRBD1. The CDR3 has 15 amino acids. The germline V gene has CDR1 SGHDT and CDR2 YYEEEE. J was trimmed by 3 bases and V by 4 bases; bases with no gene match: 6. The CDR3 DNA follows: TGTGCCAGCAGCCCGGTCGACAGGGACACCGGGGAGCTGTTTTTT. This gives the protein CASSPVDRDTGELFF. Combining the CDR3 with reference TRBV5-6 and TRBJ2-2 gives the whole variable domain DAGVTQSPTHLIKTRGQQVTLRCSPKSGHDTVSWYQQALGQGPQFIFQYYEEEERQRGNFPDRFSGHQFPNYSSELNVNALLLGDSALYLCASSPVDRDTGELFFGEGSRLTVL.

V is TRBV7-6 and J is TRBJ2-7; 11 bases map to TRBD2. This CDR3 is built from 16 residues. Germline CDR1 is SGHVS and CDR2 is FNYEAQ. V gave up 5 bases and J gave up 1 base; unmatched junction bases: 7. DNA of the CDR3: TGTGCCAGCAGCCAGACTAGCGGGGCCGCATCCTACGAGCAGTACTTC. Translated: CASSQTSGAASYEQYF.

The chain recombines TRBV19 with TRBJ2-1, with 7 bases aligning to TRBD2. Trimming removed 4 bases from V and 15 bases from J; junction bases left unmatched: 9. Looked up from germline, CDR1 is LNHDA and CDR2 is SQIVND (reference sequence). This CDR3 has 12 amino acids. The CDR3 coding sequence is TGTGCCAGTAGTACATGGGGGGGGTTGGGGTTCTTC. Amino acid sequence: CASSTWGGLGFF.

In nucleotides, the CDR3 is TGTGCCAGCAGTTTTAGTCACAGGGCCAACACTGAAGCTTTCTTT. Its translation is CASSFSHRANTEAFF. This sequence joins TRBV28 and TRBJ1-1; weak D call: TRBD1 (6 bases). Germline CDR1 and CDR2: MDHEN and SYDVKM. CDR3 length: 15 amino acids. V shed 3 bases and J shed 2 bases, with 13 bases lying between them. Full variable domain (outside the CDR3, taken from reference TRBV28 and TRBJ1-1): DVKVTQSSRYLVKRTGEKVFLECVQDMDHENMFWYRQDPGLGLRLIYFSYDVKMKEKGDIPEGYSVSREKKERFSLILESASTNQTSMYLCASSFSHRANTEAFFGQGTRLTVV.

Turning to this clone: One end of the junction is discordant with germline, which a read error may explain. V usage is TRBV6-5 and J usage is TRBJ2-1, with a weak D call TRBD2 (5 bases). CDR3 length: 15 residues. Germline V gene data show CDR1 as MNHEY and CDR2 as SVGAGI. The CDR3 here is CVSSYSERTSDEQFF. The CDR3 coding sequence is TGTGTCAGCAGTTACTCGGAGCGGACCTCGGATGAGCAGTTCTTC.

V usage is TRBV28 and J usage is TRBJ2-2, with unresolved D. The CDR3 spans 15 residues. In germline, CDR1 is MDHEN, CDR2 SYDVKM. Trimming removed 5 bases at V and 0 bases at J, with 10 bases between. The CDR3 nucleotides read TGTGCCAGCAGTCGCCTGATAGCGAACACCGGGGAGCTGTTTTTT. This codes for CASSRLIANTGELFF.

This chain links TRBV7-2 with TRBJ1-2; D is perhaps TRBD1 (5 bases). This CDR3 has 13 amino acids. V was shortened by 7 bases and J by 7 bases, with 16 bases between the two germline ends. Germline assignment: CDR1 SGHTA and CDR2 FQGNSA. CDR3 sequence (DNA): TGTGCCAGCACCCAGATTCTGGGGGGTGGCTACACCTTC. This gives the protein CASTQILGGGYTF.

The chain recombines TRBV5-6 with TRBJ1-1, with D possibly being TRBD1 (5 bases). V was shortened by 1 base and J by 4 bases, with 14 bases between the two germline ends. From germline, CDR1 is SGHDT and CDR2 YYEEEE. This CDR3 has 15 amino acids. The CDR3 DNA reads as TGTGCCAGCAGCTTGATTGCAGGGCGGGGCACTGAAGCTTTCTTT. Translating it yields CASSLIAGRGTEAFF.

This chain links TRBV9 with TRBJ2-7; 12 bases match TRBD1. This CDR3 contains 16 residues. CDR1 is SGDLS, CDR2 YYNGEE, per germline. V was clipped by 0 bases and J by 2 bases; unmatched bases: 3. The CDR3 protein is CASSVAGTGGPYEQYF. As DNA, the CDR3 is TGTGCCAGCAGCGTAGCGGGGACAGGGGGCCCCTACGAGCAGTACTTC.

This clone was found a few times. The chain employs TRBV19 and TRBJ1-1; D unresolved. The germline V gene encodes CDR1 LNHDA and CDR2 SQIVND (reference sequence). The CDR3 is 13 amino acids. V gave up 2 bases and J gave up 5 bases, with 9 bases separating them. The CDR3 region has the DNA TGTGCCAGTAGTATAACTACCCGGACTGAAGCTTTCTTT. Amino acids: CASSITTRTEAFF.

The V call is TRBV15, the J call TRBJ2-7; possibly TRBD1 for D (5 bases). From germline, CDR1 is LNHNV and CDR2 YYDKDF (reference sequence). The V end was cut by 5 bases, the J end by 3 bases, with 29 bases between. This CDR3 region has 19 residues. For the CDR3, the DNA is TGTGCCACCAGCCTGAAGGGATCCGAGGTTCTGGGGCGGAACTACGAGCAGTACTTC. It encodes CATSLKGSEVLGRNYEQYF.

The chain is built from TRBV4-1 and TRBJ2-7; D is perhaps TRBD2 (6 bases). This CDR3 region has 15 residues. Germline CDR1 MGHRA, CDR2 YSYEKL. The V and J ends lost 0 bases and 7 bases respectively, with 16 bases between them. CDR3 residues: CASSQEGLPLGEQYF. The CDR3 region has the DNA TGCGCCAGCAGCCAAGAGGGACTCCCTTTGGGGGAGCAGTACTTC.

The rearrangement uses TRBV28 and TRBJ2-7; 8 bases agree with TRBD1. The length of the CDR3 is 14 residues. The trim removed 3 bases at V and 6 bases at J, leaving 7 bases unmatched. The germline CDR1 and CDR2 sequences are MDHEN and SYDVKM. The DNA for the CDR3 is TGTGCCAGCAGTTTGGTAGGACAGGGAAGCGAGCAGTACTTC. This codes for CASSLVGQGSEQYF.